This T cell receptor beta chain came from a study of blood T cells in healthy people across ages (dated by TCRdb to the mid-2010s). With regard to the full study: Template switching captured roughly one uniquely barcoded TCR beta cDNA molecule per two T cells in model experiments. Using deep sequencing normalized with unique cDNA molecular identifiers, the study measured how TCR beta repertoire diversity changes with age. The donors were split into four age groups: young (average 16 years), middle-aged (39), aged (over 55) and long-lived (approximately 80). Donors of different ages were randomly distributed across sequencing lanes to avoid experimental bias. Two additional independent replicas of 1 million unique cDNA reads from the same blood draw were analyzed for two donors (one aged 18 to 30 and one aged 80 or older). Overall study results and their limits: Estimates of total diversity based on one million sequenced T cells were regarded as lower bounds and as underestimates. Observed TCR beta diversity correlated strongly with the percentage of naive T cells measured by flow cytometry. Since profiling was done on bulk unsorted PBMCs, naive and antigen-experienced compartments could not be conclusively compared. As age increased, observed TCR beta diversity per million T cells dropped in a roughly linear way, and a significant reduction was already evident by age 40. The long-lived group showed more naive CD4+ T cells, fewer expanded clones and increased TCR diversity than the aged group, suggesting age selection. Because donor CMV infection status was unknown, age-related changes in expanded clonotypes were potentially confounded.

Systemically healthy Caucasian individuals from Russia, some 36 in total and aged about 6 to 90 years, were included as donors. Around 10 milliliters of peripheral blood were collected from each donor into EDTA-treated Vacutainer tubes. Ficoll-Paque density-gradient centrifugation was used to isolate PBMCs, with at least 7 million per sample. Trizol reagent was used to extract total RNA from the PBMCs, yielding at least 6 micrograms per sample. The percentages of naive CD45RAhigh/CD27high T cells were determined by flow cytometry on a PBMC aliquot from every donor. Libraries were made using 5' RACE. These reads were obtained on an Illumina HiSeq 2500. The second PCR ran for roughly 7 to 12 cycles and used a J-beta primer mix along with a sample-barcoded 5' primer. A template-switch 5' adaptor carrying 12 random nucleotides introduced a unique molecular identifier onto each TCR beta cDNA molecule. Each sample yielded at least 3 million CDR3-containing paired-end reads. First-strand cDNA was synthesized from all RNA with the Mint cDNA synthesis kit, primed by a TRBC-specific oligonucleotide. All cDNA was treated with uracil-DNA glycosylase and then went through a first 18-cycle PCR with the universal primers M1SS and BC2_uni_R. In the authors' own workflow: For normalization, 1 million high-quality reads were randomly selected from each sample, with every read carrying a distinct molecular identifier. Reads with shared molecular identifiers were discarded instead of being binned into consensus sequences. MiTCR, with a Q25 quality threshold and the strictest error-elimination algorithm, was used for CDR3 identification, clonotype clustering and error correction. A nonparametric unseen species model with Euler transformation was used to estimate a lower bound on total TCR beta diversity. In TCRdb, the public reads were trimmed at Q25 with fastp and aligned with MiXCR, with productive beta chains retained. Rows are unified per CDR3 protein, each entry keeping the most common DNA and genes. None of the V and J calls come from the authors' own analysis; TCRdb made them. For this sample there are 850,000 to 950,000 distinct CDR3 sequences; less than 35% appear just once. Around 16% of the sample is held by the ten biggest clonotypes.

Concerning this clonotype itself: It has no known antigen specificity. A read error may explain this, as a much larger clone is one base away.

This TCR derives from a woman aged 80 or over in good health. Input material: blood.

The nucleotides read TGTGCCAGCAGTGGACCAGGTCCTAATGAAAAACTGTTTTTT. It encodes CASSGPGPNEKLFF. The rearrangement joined TRBV6-1 to TRBJ1-4, with no D gene named confidently. V and J lose 4 bases and 3 bases, and a span of 9 bases separates them. The CDR3 holds 14 amino acids from the cysteine to the phenylalanine. The CDR3 DNA has 42 bases and is translated from base 1. CDR1 and CDR2 are drawn from the germline V gene: MNHNS, SASEGT.